This T cell receptor (beta chain) was sequenced for a study of blood T cells in healthy people across ages. This CDR3 region has 14 residues. The V and J ends lost 3 bases and 6 bases respectively, with 12 bases between them. Germline CDR1 reads LGHDT; CDR2 reads YNNKEL (reference sequence). Sample-barcoded 5' priming and a J-beta primer mix drove a second PCR of 7 to 11 cycles. TCRdb re-called the 5' RACE reads with MiXCR, one entry per CDR3 protein. The sample lists more than 1.4 million distinct CDR3 sequences, approximately 42% seen once, with under 8% in the top ten. The material sequenced was blood. The sequence came from a young woman in good health. V and J are TRBV3-1 and TRBJ2-1; D possibly matches TRBD1 or TRBD2 (5 bases each). This chain's CDR3 is CASSQYGTGNEQFF. The CDR3, as DNA: TGTGCCAGCAGCCAGTACGGGACGGGCAATGAGCAGTTCTTC.